A single sample is the source of the 10 T cell receptor beta chains below, sequenced in a study of cytomegalovirus exposure and HLA in healthy donors. With 60 Vbeta and 13 Jbeta primers, the PCR was carried out. Sequencing used immunoSEQ multiplex PCR; TCRdb keeps in-frame clones, though not all of them. This table has about 95,000 clones, about two thirds appearing once. Material for sequencing was PBMCs. The receptors here all came from a woman in her 50s in good health and CMV-seropositive.

The chain recombines TRBV5-6 with TRBJ1-2; 8 nucleotides agree with TRBD1. V was pared by 4 bases and J by 4 bases, with 9 bases of the junction left unmatched. Germline V gene lookup returns CDR1 SGHDT and CDR2 YYEEEE. The CDR3 has 15 residues. The CDR3 DNA is TGTGCCAGCAGCCCGGGTCCGGGGACAGGCTATGGCTACACCTTC. Protein product: CASSPGPGTGYGYTF.

V usage is TRBV5-1 and J usage is TRBJ2-7; D may be TRBD2 (5 bases). V was pared by 4 bases and J by 0 bases, with 17 bases between. Germline V gene sequence: CDR1 SGHRS, CDR2 YFSETQ. CDR3 length equals 16 residues. The CDR3 coding sequence is TGCGCCAGCAGCCGGGAACCCAGGAGGAACTCCTACGAGCAGTACTTC. Its protein product is CASSREPRRNSYEQYF. Full variable domain (outside the CDR3, taken from reference TRBV5-1 and TRBJ2-7): KAGVTQTPRYLIKTRGQQVTLSCSPISGHRSVSWYQQTPGQGLQFLFEYFSETQRNKGNFPGRFSGRQFSNSRSEMNVSTLELGDSALYLCASSREPRRNSYEQYFGPGTRLTVT.

This clone was picked up a small number of times. The chain combines TRBV28 with TRBJ1-5; 7 bases match TRBD1. Germline CDR1 reads MDHEN; CDR2 reads SYDVKM. Trimming cost V 2 bases and J 7 bases; bases outside gene matches: 5. The CDR3 loop spans 14 amino acids. CDR3 nucleotides: TGTGCCAGCAGTTTAAGACAGGGACTGCAGCCCCAGCATTTT. Translated, it gives CASSLRQGLQPQHF.

This clone appeared once. The CDR3 spells CASSMASGPLTDTQYF. The CDR3, as DNA: TGTGCCAGTAGTATGGCCAGCGGCCCCCTCACAGATACGCAGTATTTT. The V call is TRBV19, the J call TRBJ2-3, with D perhaps TRBD2 (5 bases). Germline V gives CDR1 LNHDA, CDR2 SQIVND (reference sequence). This CDR3 region has 16 residues. V dropped 3 bases and J dropped 2 bases, with 15 bases sitting between them. The full variable domain, with the rest looked up from reference TRBV19 and TRBJ2-3, is DGGITQSPKYLFRKEGQNVTLSCEQNLNHDAMYWYRQDPGQGLRLIYYSQIVNDFQKGDIAEGYSVSREKKESFPLTVTSAQKNPTAFYLCASSMASGPLTDTQYFGPGTRLTVL.

The chain combines TRBV18 with TRBJ2-5; D may be TRBD2 (6 bases). Germline lookup yields CDR1 KGHSH and CDR2 LQKENI. Deletions cut 1 base from V and 0 bases from J, with 9 bases between. This CDR3 contains 15 residues. The CDR3: CASSPRGGDQETQYF. In DNA form, the CDR3 reads TGTGCCAGCTCACCACGGGGCGGGGACCAAGAGACCCAGTACTTC.

The rearrangement joins TRBV6-1 to TRBJ2-2; TRBD1 matches 8 bases. This CDR3 contains 14 residues. Germline trimming cut 11 bases from V and 5 bases from J; bases unmatched to any gene: 10. CDR1 is MNHNS and CDR2 is SASEGT in the germline V gene. The CDR3 spells CAAGPDRDTGELFF. In nucleotides, the CDR3 is TGTGCCGCAGGACCGGACAGGGATACCGGGGAGCTGTTTTTT.

This clone was counted a few times. Other DNA sequences in this specimen translate into the identical CDR3. This chain links TRBV5-5 with TRBJ2-3; 7 bases are shared with TRBD2. Trimming at V came to 3 bases and at J to 3 bases, leaving 7 bases not matched to a gene. Germline V lookup: CDR1 SGHKS, CDR2 YYEKEE (reference sequence). This CDR3 region has 15 residues. In DNA form, the CDR3 reads TGTGCCAGCAGCTCGGGAGGCCGGGTGACAGATACGCAGTATTTT. Residues: CASSSGGRVTDTQYF.

The chain carries TRBV28 and TRBJ2-3; TRBD2 agrees at 8 bases. This CDR3 spans 16 amino acids. Germline lookup yields CDR1 MDHEN and CDR2 SYDVKM. V lost 3 bases to trimming and J lost 2 bases; unmatched junction nucleotides: 7. This chain's CDR3 is CASSLLSGTDTDTQYF. The CDR3 DNA reads TGTGCCAGCAGTTTGCTTAGCGGGACCGACACAGATACGCAGTATTTT.

The chain employs TRBV28 and TRBJ2-3, with 8 bases identical to TRBD2. V lost 4 bases to trimming and J lost 5 bases; unmatched junction nucleotides: 11. This CDR3 is built from 16 residues. Germline CDR1 and CDR2: MDHEN and SYDVKM. The CDR3 DNA is TGTGCCAGCAGTTCCCTCCGCGAGCGGGAGTTAGATACGCAGTATTTT. This sequence encodes CASSSLRERELDTQYF. Full variable domain (remainder filled in from reference TRBV28 and TRBJ2-3): DVKVTQSSRYLVKRTGEKVFLECVQDMDHENMFWYRQDPGLGLRLIYFSYDVKMKEKGDIPEGYSVSREKKERFSLILESASTNQTSMYLCASSSLRERELDTQYFGPGTRLTVL.

The chain carries TRBV5-1 and TRBJ2-2, with D maybe TRBD2 (6 bases). CDR1 and CDR2 from the germline V gene are SGHRS and YFSETQ. V lost 1 base and J 1 base, leaving 11 bases between the germline ends. The CDR3 length is 16 residues. The CDR3 region has the DNA TGCGCCAGCAGCTTGCTTCCAGCGGGGAACACCGGGGAGCTGTTTTTT. This encodes CASSLLPAGNTGELFF.